This T cell receptor beta chain appears in the sequencing data of a study of T cell repertoires in cytomegalovirus infection. Study-wide context: The study used recently identified HLA-C-restricted and well-studied HLA-B-restricted CMV epitopes. Public TCR beta signatures were indicative of both CMV infection and a matching HLA type. Study outcomes and limitations: Ex vivo responses were dominated by HLA-C-restricted CMV-specific TCR beta clonotypes.

TCRdb called the reads again in MiXCR, with one record for every CDR3 protein. The sample consists of about 900,000 distinct CDR3 sequences, approximately 32% of them appearing once. Of note for this clonotype: Antigen specificity is unknown.

The CDR3 totals 15 residues. The V gene's germline CDR1 is SGHTS and CDR2 YDEGEE. The V end was cut by 4 bases, the J end by 0 bases, with 12 bases between. J is TRBJ2-3 and V is TRBV5-8; D might be TRBD1 (6 bases). The material sequenced was cultured CD8+ T cells from PBMCs, taken from culture after CMV antigen stimulation. The receptor comes from a human donor in good health (CMV status not recorded). Some clones in this sample may be carry-over from other donors' samples. CDR3 nucleotide sequence: TGTGCCAGCAGCACACGGACAGCTAGCACAGATACGCAGTATTTT. As protein: CASSTRTASTDTQYF. Looking up the rest from reference TRBV5-8 and TRBJ2-3 gives the full variable domain: EAGVTQSPTHLIKTRGQQATLRCSPISGHTSVYWYQQALGLGLQFLLWYDEGEERNRGNFPPRFSGRQFPNYSSELNVNALELEDSALYLCASSTRTASTDTQYFGPGTRLTVL.